These 27 T cell receptor beta chains share one sample of origin, sequenced in a study of regulatory T cells in long-lasting Graves disease (dated by TCRdb to the early 2020s). The method was multiplex PCR. Reads for this sample came from an Illumina HiSeq 4000. To build TCR beta libraries, CDR3 regions were amplified by Arm-PCR using iRepertoire HTBI primers. The raw public reads went through TCRdb reprocessing: fastp at Q25, MiXCR clone calling, in-frame beta chains kept. CDR3 protein sequences are deduplicated, and each keeps its most common genes and DNA. A total of some 500,000 distinct CDR3 sequences appear in this sample, less than 15% of them only once. The ten top clones hold 8.5% to 10% of the sample. Sample time point, as interpreted from the label and publication: newly diagnosed GD, antithyroid drugs for less than 3 months. RNA was extracted from PBMCs in TRIzol for both TCR sequencing and RNA sequencing.

The data also belong to a second study, concerning T cells in Graves' hyperthyroidism and ophthalmopathy.

Material: peripheral blood mononuclear cells (PBMCs), obtained at new diagnosis, from a patient treated with antithyroid drugs. The receptor source for this set is a man under 40 with Graves disease. Donor details come from another sample of the same person, matched by shared clones.

This clonotype has just a few counts. A much larger clone is a single base away; this may be a read error. This chain links TRBV2 with TRBJ2-1; 8 nucleotides line up with TRBD2. Germline lookup yields CDR1 SNHLY and CDR2 FYNNEI. The CDR3 has 12 amino acids. The CDR3 loop is CAGRSGGDEQLF. The DNA for the CDR3 is TGTGCCGGCCGGAGCGGGGGCGATGAGCAGCTCTTC.

There are many counts of this clonotype. J is TRBJ2-3 and V is TRBV3-1; D is perhaps TRBD2 (5 bases). The germline V gene has CDR1 LGHDT and CDR2 YNNKEL (reference sequence). This CDR3 comprises 13 residues. Trimming shortened V by 1 base and J by 10 bases, and 12 bases separated the two germline ends. CDR3 protein: CASSQVEGKSQYF. CDR3 nucleotides: TGTGCCAGCAGCCAAGTAGAGGGCAAGTCGCAGTATTTT.

This clonotype was seen ten or more times. CDR3 DNA: TGTGCCAGCAGCCCAGGGGGAGAACGTGGCTACACCTTC. Protein product: CASSPGGERGYTF. V usage is TRBV11-2 and J usage is TRBJ1-2; TRBD1 agrees at 7 bases. The CDR3 is 13 residues long. Germline loops: CDR1 SGHAT, CDR2 FQNNGV. After removal of 5 bases from V and 7 bases from J, the junction contained 7 bases not matched to a gene.

This clonotype occurred many times. The CDR3 coding sequence is TGTGCCAGCAGCCCCGACAGGTTGAGCTCCTACGAGCAGTACTTC. It specifies CASSPDRLSSYEQYF. V and J are TRBV11-2 and TRBJ2-7; D may be TRBD1 (6 bases). V lost 5 bases and J lost 0, with 14 bases in between. Germline CDR1 reads SGHAT; CDR2 reads FQNNGV. The length of the CDR3 is 15 residues.

Many counts were recorded for this clonotype. The chain uses TRBV14 and TRBJ2-7, with TRBD2 matching over 7 bases. The germline CDR1 and CDR2 sequences are SGHDN and FVKESK. The ends lost 4 bases at V and 2 bases at J; junction bases unmatched: 5. The CDR3 is 14 amino acids. CDR3 in DNA: TGTGCCAGCAGCCGACTAGCCGATACCTACGAGCAGTACTTC. It specifies CASSRLADTYEQYF.

The chain recombines TRBV20-1 with TRBJ2-7, with 7 positions matching TRBD2. In germline, CDR1 is DFQATT, CDR2 SNEGSKA (reference sequence). V gave up 4 bases and J gave up 4 bases; unmatched junction bases: 13. The CDR3 covers 15 residues. The CDR3 loop is CSATLGGRLMYEQYF. CDR3 in DNA: TGCAGTGCTACCCTGGGCGGGAGACTCATGTACGAGCAGTACTTC.

There are a few counts of this clonotype. The V gene is TRBV10-3, the J gene TRBJ2-7; D gene ambiguous. Trimming stripped 7 bases from V and 0 bases from J, with 7 bases between. The germline gives CDR1 ENHRY, CDR2 SYGVKD. The CDR3 covers 12 residues. CDR3 sequence: CAIMQSSYEQYF. The DNA of the CDR3 is TGTGCCATCATGCAGTCCTCCTACGAGCAGTACTTC.

The sample holds many counts of this clonotype. The chain is built from TRBV30 and TRBJ1-1; D is undetermined. In germline, CDR1 is GTSNPN, CDR2 SVGIG (reference sequence). CDR3 length: 11 residues. Trimming left V 0 bases short and J 10 bases short, with 9 bases between. This chain's CDR3 is CAWSVGAGAFF. The DNA for the CDR3 is TGTGCCTGGAGTGTAGGTGCTGGAGCTTTCTTT. The variable domain in full, with the rest retrieved from reference TRBV30 and TRBJ1-1, is SQTIHQWPATLVQPVGSPLSLECTVEGTSNPNLYWYRQAAGRGLQLLFYSVGIGQISSEVPQNLSASRPQDRQFILSSKKLLLSDSGFYLCAWSVGAGAFFGQGTRLTVV.

This clonotype has ten or more counts. This chain connects TRBV7-2 to TRBJ2-3; 11 bases line up with TRBD2. Germline CDR1 is SGHTA and CDR2 is FQGNSA. The CDR3 consists of 16 residues. J gave up 6 bases and V 1 base, and 6 bases lay outside the gene matches. CDR3 DNA: TGTGCCAGCAGCTTAGATCTAGCGGGAGGTCGGGATACGCAGTATTTT. Translating gives CASSLDLAGGRDTQYF.

This clonotype showed up just a few times. The rearrangement links TRBV7-9 to TRBJ2-2, with D unclear. Germline lookup yields CDR1 SEHNR and CDR2 FQNEAQ (reference sequence). The CDR3 spans 12 residues. V was pared by 4 bases and J by 6 bases, with 6 bases between. The CDR3 DNA reads TGTGCCAGCAGCTACGGGCCCGGGGAGCTGTTTTTT. The encoded protein is CASSYGPGELFF.

This clonotype was picked up a small number of times. The J gene is TRBJ2-1, the V gene TRBV19, with D unresolved. V was shortened by 6 bases and J by 4 bases, with 10 bases between the two germline ends. The length of the CDR3 is 13 residues. The V gene's germline CDR1 is LNHDA and CDR2 SQIVND (reference sequence). CDR3 loop: CASRQWDYNEQFF. CDR3 nucleotide sequence: TGTGCCAGTAGACAGTGGGATTACAATGAGCAGTTCTTC.

This clonotype was recorded many times. The chain employs TRBV2 and TRBJ2-2, with D unclear. V was shortened by 8 bases and J by 6 bases, with 19 bases between the two germline ends. This CDR3 has 15 residues. CDR1 is SNHLY and CDR2 is FYNNEI in the germline V gene. The CDR3 coding sequence is TGTGCCAGCTGGAAGTCAAAACAAATCCCCGGGGAGCTGTTTTTT. Protein product: CASWKSKQIPGELFF.

This clonotype was counted between two and nine times. The gene calls are TRBV11-2 and TRBJ1-6; D is ambiguous. Germline CDR1 reads SGHAT; CDR2 reads FQNNGV. The CDR3 runs to 14 residues. Between the trimmed V and J ends, which lost 2 bases and 7 bases, there was a span of 9 bases. The CDR3 nucleotides are TGTGCCAGCAGCTTAAGCTGGGGAAATTCACCCCTCCACTTT. This sequence encodes CASSLSWGNSPLHF. The complete variable domain, with remaining parts taken from reference TRBV11-2 and TRBJ1-6, reads EAGVAQSPRYKIIEKRQSVAFWCNPISGHATLYWYQQILGQGPKLLIQFQNNGVVDDSQLPKDRFSAERLKGVDSTLKIQPAKLEDSAVYLCASSLSWGNSPLHFGNGTRLTVT.

This clonotype showed up just a few times. The chain combines TRBV12-3 or TRBV12-4 with TRBJ2-2; D uncertain. Trimming left V 6 bases short and J 4 bases short, with 21 bases between. The CDR3 covers 17 residues. The DNA for the CDR3 is TGTGCCAGCAGCCCAGCCTGGGGATCTAAGAGCACCGGGGAGCTGTTTTTT. It specifies CASSPAWGSKSTGELFF.

This chain connects TRBV4-1 to TRBJ2-7; 9 nucleotides align to TRBD2. This CDR3 spans 17 amino acids. Germline assignment: CDR1 MGHRA and CDR2 YSYEKL. V shed 3 bases, J shed 5 bases, and the junction held 14 bases outside the gene matches. The CDR3 protein is CASSHEGGSGRQDEQYF. CDR3 DNA: TGCGCCAGCAGCCATGAGGGGGGTAGCGGGAGACAAGACGAGCAGTACTTC.

This clonotype showed up many times. This chain connects TRBV12-3 or TRBV12-4 to TRBJ1-4; no reliable D call. Between the trimmed V and J ends, which lost 7 bases and 8 bases, there was a span of 11 bases. This CDR3 has 12 residues. The CDR3 spells CASNNREEKLFF. For the CDR3, the DNA is TGTGCCAGCAACAATCGGGAAGAAAAACTGTTTTTT.

This clonotype occurred many times. The chain is built from TRBV15 and TRBJ2-1; D is uncertain. Trimming removed 0 bases at V and 9 bases at J, with 15 bases between. This CDR3 is built from 15 residues. Looked up from germline, CDR1 is LNHNV and CDR2 is YYDKDF (reference sequence). This chain's CDR3 is CATSRDKAPAAEQFF. The CDR3 DNA reads TGTGCCACCAGCAGAGATAAGGCCCCGGCCGCTGAGCAGTTCTTC. Together with reference TRBV15 and TRBJ2-1, the CDR3 gives the full variable domain: DAMVIQNPRYQVTQFGKPVTLSCSQTLNHNVMYWYQQKSSQAPKLLFHYYDKDFNNEADTPDNFQSRRPNTSFCFLDIRSPGLGDTAMYLCATSRDKAPAAEQFFGPGTRLTVL.

This clonotype turned up a few times. V and J are TRBV18 and TRBJ2-3, with TRBD1 identical over 8 bases. V shed 5 bases and J 2 bases; nucleotides not matched to a gene: 6. Germline CDR1 reads KGHSH; CDR2 reads LQKENI. The CDR3 runs 15 residues. The CDR3: CASSFTGGNTDTQYF. DNA of the CDR3: TGTGCCAGCTCATTTACAGGGGGGAACACAGATACGCAGTATTTT. Using reference TRBV18 and TRBJ2-3 for the parts outside the CDR3, the full variable domain is NAGVMQNPRHLVRRRGQEARLRCSPMKGHSHVYWYRQLPEEGLKFMVYLQKENIIDESGMPKERFSAEFPKEGPSILRIQQVVRGDSAAYFCASSFTGGNTDTQYFGPGTRLTVL.

This clonotype occurred a few times. This chain uses TRBV27 with TRBJ2-7, with 7 nucleotides matching TRBD2. Germline V CDR1 and CDR2: MNHEY, SMNVEV (reference sequence). V shed 0 bases and J 0 bases; nucleotides not matched to a gene: 5. The CDR3 is 16 residues long. CDR3 DNA: TGTGCCAGCAGTTTATCGAGGCTAGCGGTCTCCTACGAGCAGTACTTC. Translating it yields CASSLSRLAVSYEQYF.

This clonotype was detected many times. The genes are TRBV6-5 and TRBJ1-2, with D hard to call. Germline-derived CDR1 and CDR2 are MNHEY and SVGAGI. This CDR3 has 14 residues. V lost 0 bases, J lost 8 bases, and 13 bases lay in between. The CDR3 reads CASSYSGEVEGYTF. CDR3 in DNA: TGTGCCAGCAGTTACTCGGGTGAAGTGGAGGGCTACACCTTC.

This clonotype was picked up many times. The chain recombines TRBV24-1 with TRBJ1-5; D is ambiguous. Trimming shortened V by 9 bases and J by 0 bases, and 17 bases separated the two germline ends. The germline V gene encodes CDR1 KGHDR and CDR2 SFDVKD. CDR3 length equals 16 residues. The CDR3, as DNA: TGTGCCACCGCGGATCCAGGTAGCAATAGCAATCAGCCCCAGCATTTT. It specifies CATADPGSNSNQPQHF.

Only a few counts were recorded for this clonotype. This chain links TRBV9 with TRBJ2-1, with 11 bases identical to TRBD2. Germline trimming cut 0 bases from V and 5 bases from J; bases unmatched to any gene: 4. This CDR3 contains 16 residues. Germline CDR1 reads SGDLS; CDR2 reads YYNGEE. The CDR3 coding sequence is TGTGCCAGCAGCGTAGCCGGGACTAGCGGTCACAATGAGCAGTTCTTC. The encoded protein is CASSVAGTSGHNEQFF.

This chain connects TRBV3-1 to TRBJ1-4; tentatively, D is TRBD1 (5 bases). The CDR3 covers 15 residues. Trimming cost V 5 bases and J 6 bases, with 16 bases left between them. Germline CDR1 LGHDT, CDR2 YNNKEL (reference sequence). CDR3 sequence (DNA): TGTGCCAGCAGCGGACAATACGGGGGAGATGAAAAACTGTTTTTT. This translates into CASSGQYGGDEKLFF. Full variable domain (remainder filled in from reference TRBV3-1 and TRBJ1-4): DTAVSQTPKYLVTQMGNDKSIKCEQNLGHDTMYWYKQDSKKFLKIMFSYNNKELIINETVPNRFSPKSPDKAHLNLHINSLELGDSAVYFCASSGQYGGDEKLFFGSGTQLSVL.

A few counts support this clonotype. The rearrangement uses TRBV7-9 and TRBJ1-2; no clear D gene. Germline assignment: CDR1 SEHNR and CDR2 FQNEAQ (reference sequence). The CDR3 runs 15 residues. Trimming removed 4 bases at V and 2 bases at J, with 14 bases between. CDR3 nucleotide sequence: TGTGCCAGCAGCTACTTCGGGGAAACAAACTATGGCTACACCTTC. Translating it yields CASSYFGETNYGYTF. Together with reference TRBV7-9 and TRBJ1-2, the CDR3 gives the full variable domain: DTGVSQNPRHKITKRGQNVTFRCDPISEHNRLYWYRQTLGQGPEFLTYFQNEAQLEKSRLLSDRFSAERPKGSFSTLEIQRTEQGDSAMYLCASSYFGETNYGYTFGSGTRLTVV.

This clonotype has a handful of counts. The J gene is TRBJ2-3, the V gene TRBV29-1; 7 nucleotides agree with TRBD1. CDR1 is SQVTM and CDR2 is ANQGSEA in the germline V gene. V was pared by 4 bases and J by 8 bases, with 15 bases of the junction left unmatched. CDR3 size: 15 residues. The CDR3 region is CSVGAGQAFQGTQYF. For the CDR3, the DNA is TGCAGCGTTGGTGCAGGACAGGCATTTCAGGGTACGCAGTATTTT.

This clonotype was seen ten or more times. This chain connects TRBV12-3 or TRBV12-4 to TRBJ2-1, with 8 bases lining up with TRBD2. The CDR3 sequence is 13 residues long. Unmatched junction bases numbered 1, after V lost 1 base and J lost 8 bases. The CDR3 region is CASSLVGRDEQFF. The CDR3 DNA is TGTGCCAGCAGTTTAGTCGGGAGGGATGAGCAGTTCTTC.

This clonotype has just a few counts. The chain employs TRBV29-1 and TRBJ1-2; no clear D gene. V was cut by 7 bases and J by 4 bases, with 19 bases left in between. CDR1 is SQVTM, CDR2 ANQGSEA, per germline. This CDR3 region has 14 residues. CDR3 in amino acids: CSAALLIPSYGYTF. For the CDR3, the DNA is TGCAGCGCCGCCCTTCTAATCCCGTCCTATGGCTACACCTTC.